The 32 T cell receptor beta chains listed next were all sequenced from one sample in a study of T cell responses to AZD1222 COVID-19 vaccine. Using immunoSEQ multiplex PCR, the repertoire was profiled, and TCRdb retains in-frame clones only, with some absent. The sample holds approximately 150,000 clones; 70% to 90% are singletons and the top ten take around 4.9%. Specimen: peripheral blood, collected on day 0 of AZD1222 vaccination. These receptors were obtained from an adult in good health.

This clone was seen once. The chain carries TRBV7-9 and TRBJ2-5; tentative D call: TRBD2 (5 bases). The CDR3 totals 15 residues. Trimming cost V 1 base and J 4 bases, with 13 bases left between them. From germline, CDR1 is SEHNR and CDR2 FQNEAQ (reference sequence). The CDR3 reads CASSLGAAGGETQYF. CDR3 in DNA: TGTGCCAGCAGCTTAGGGGCTGCGGGTGGAGAGACCCAGTACTTC.

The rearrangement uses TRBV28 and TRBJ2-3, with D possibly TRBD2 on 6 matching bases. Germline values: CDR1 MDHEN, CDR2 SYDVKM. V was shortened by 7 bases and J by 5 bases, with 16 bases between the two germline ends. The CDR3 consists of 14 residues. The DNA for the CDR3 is TGTGCCAGCATCAAAACGGGAGTAAGAGATACGCAGTATTTT. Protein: CASIKTGVRDTQYF. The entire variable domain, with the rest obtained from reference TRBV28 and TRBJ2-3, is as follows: DVKVTQSSRYLVKRTGEKVFLECVQDMDHENMFWYRQDPGLGLRLIYFSYDVKMKEKGDIPEGYSVSREKKERFSLILESASTNQTSMYLCASIKTGVRDTQYFGPGTRLTVL.

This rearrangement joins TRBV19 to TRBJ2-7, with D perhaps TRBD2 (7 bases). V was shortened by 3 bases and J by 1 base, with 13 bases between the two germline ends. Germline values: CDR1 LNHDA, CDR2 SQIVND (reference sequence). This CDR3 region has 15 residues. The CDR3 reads CASSIREGESYEQYF. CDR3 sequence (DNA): TGTGCCAGTAGTATTAGGGAGGGGGAATCCTACGAGCAGTACTTC. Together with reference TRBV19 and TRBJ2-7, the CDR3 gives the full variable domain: DGGITQSPKYLFRKEGQNVTLSCEQNLNHDAMYWYRQDPGQGLRLIYYSQIVNDFQKGDIAEGYSVSREKKESFPLTVTSAQKNPTAFYLCASSIREGESYEQYFGPGTRLTVT.

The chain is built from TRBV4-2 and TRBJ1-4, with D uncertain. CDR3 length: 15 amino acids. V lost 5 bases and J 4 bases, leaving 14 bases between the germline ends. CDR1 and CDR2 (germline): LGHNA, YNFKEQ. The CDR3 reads CASSDGDWDNEKLFF. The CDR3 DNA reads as TGTGCCAGCAGCGACGGTGACTGGGATAATGAAAAACTGTTTTTT.

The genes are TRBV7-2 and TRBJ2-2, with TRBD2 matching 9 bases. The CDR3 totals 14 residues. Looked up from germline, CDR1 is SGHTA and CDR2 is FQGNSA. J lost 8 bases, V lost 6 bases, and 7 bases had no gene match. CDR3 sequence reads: CASRLAGISGELFF. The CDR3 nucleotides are TGTGCCAGCAGGCTAGCGGGGATCTCTGGGGAGCTGTTTTTT.

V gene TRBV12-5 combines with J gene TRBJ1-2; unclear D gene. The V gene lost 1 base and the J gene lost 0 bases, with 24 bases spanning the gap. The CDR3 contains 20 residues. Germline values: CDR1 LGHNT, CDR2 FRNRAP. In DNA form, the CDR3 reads TGTGCTAGTGGTTTGGCCCCCGCCCTGACCCGACGCCTAGCTAACTATGGCTACACCTTC. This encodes CASGLAPALTRRLANYGYTF.

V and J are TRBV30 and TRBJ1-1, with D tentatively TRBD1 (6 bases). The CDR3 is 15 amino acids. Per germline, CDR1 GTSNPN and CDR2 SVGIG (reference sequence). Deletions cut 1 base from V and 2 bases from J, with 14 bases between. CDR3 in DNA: TGTGCCTGGAGTGGGCCTCAGGGGAGTAACACTGAAGCTTTCTTT. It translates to CAWSGPQGSNTEAFF.

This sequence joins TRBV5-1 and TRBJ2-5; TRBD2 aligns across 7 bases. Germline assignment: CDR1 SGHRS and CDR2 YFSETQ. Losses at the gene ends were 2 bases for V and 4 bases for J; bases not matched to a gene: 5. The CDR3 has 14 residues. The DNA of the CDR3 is TGCGCCAGCAGCTTAGGGAGGGCAGGAGAGACCCAGTACTTC. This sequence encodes CASSLGRAGETQYF.

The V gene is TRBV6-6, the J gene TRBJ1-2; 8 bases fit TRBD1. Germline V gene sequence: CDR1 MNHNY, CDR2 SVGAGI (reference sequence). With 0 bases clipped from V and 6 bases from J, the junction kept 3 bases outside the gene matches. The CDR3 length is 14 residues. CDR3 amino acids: CASSYSDRGNGYTF. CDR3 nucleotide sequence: TGTGCCAGCAGTTACTCAGACAGGGGAAATGGCTACACCTTC.

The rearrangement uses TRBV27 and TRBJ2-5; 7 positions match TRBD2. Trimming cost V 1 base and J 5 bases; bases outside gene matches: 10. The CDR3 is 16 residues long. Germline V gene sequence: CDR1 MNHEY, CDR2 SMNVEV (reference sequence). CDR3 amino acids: CASSLLRRGVGETQYF. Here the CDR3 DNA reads TGTGCCAGCAGTTTATTACGACGGGGGGTGGGGGAGACCCAGTACTTC.

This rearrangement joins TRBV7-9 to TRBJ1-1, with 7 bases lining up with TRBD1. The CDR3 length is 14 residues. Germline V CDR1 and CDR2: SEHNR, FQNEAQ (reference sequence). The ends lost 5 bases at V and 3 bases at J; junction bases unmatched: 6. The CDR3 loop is CASSLRQGDTEAFF. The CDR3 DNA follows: TGTGCCAGCAGCCTTCGACAGGGCGACACTGAAGCTTTCTTT.

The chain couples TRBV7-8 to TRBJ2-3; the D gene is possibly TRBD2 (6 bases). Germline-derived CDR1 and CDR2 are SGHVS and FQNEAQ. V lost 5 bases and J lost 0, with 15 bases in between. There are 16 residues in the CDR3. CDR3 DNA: TGTGCCAGCAGCCCCAAGACCGGGAGAAGCACAGATACGCAGTATTTT. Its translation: CASSPKTGRSTDTQYF.

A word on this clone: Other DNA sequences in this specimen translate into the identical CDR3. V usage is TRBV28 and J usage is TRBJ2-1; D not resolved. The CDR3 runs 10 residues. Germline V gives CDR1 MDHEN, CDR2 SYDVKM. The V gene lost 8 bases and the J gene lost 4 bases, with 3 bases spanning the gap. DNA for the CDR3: TGTGCCAGCGGTTACAATGAGCAGTTCTTC. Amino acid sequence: CASGYNEQFF.

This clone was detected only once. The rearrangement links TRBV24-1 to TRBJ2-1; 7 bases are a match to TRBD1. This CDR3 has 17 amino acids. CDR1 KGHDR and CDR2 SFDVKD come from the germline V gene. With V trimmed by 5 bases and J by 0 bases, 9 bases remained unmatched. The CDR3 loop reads CATSGPMTGPSYNEQFF. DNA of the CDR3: TGTGCCACCAGTGGCCCCATGACAGGGCCCTCCTACAATGAGCAGTTCTTC.

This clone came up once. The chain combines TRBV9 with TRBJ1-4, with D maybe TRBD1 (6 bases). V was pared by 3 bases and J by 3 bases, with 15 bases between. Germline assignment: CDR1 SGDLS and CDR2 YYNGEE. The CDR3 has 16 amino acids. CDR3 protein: CASSAGRQAANEKLFF. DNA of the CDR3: TGTGCCAGCAGCGCGGGAAGACAGGCTGCTAATGAAAAACTGTTTTTT.

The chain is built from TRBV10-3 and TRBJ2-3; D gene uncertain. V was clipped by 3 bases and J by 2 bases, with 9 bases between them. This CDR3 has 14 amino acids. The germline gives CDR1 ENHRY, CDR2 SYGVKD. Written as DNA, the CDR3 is TGTGCCATCAGTGACACGGGTTACACAGATACGCAGTATTTT. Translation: CAISDTGYTDTQYF.

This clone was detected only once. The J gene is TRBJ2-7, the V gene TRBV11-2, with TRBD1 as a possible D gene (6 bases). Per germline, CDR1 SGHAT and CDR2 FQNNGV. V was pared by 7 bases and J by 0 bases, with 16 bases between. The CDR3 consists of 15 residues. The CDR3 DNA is TGTGCCAGCAACCCGGTGTTGGGGGCCTCCTACGAGCAGTACTTC. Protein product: CASNPVLGASYEQYF. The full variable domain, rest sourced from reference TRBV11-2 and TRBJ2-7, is EAGVAQSPRYKIIEKRQSVAFWCNPISGHATLYWYQQILGQGPKLLIQFQNNGVVDDSQLPKDRFSAERLKGVDSTLKIQPAKLEDSAVYLCASNPVLGASYEQYFGPGTRLTVT.

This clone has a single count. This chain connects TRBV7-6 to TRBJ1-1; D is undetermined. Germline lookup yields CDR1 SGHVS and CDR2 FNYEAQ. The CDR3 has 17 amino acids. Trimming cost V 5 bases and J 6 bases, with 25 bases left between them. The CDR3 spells CASSPPRQREKDAEAFF. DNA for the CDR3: TGTGCCAGCAGCCCCCCGAGGCAAAGGGAGAAGGACGCTGAAGCTTTCTTT. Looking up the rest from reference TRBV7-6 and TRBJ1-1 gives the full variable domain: GAGVSQSPRYKVTKRGQDVALRCDPISGHVSLYWYRQALGQGPEFLTYFNYEAQQDKSGLPNDRFSAERPEGSISTLTIQRTEQRDSAMYRCASSPPRQREKDAEAFFGQGTRLTVV.

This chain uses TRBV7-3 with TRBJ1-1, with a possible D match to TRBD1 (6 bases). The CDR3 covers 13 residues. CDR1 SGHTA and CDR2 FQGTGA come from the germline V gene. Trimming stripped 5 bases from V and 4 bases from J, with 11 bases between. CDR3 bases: TGTGCCAGCAGCCCACAGGGTACCACTGAAGCTTTCTTT. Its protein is CASSPQGTTEAFF.

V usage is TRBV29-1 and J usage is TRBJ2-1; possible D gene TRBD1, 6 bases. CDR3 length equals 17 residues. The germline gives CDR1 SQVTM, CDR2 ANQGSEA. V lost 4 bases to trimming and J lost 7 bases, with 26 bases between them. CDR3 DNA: TGCAGCGTTGTTAGACACGACAGGAGCCCTCGGTGGAATGAGCAGTTCTTC. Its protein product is CSVVRHDRSPRWNEQFF.

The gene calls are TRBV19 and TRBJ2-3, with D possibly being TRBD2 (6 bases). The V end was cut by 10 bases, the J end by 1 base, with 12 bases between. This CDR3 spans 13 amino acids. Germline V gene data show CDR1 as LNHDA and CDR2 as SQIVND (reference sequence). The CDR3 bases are TGTGCCATCTCAGGAGGGGGCACAGATACGCAGTATTTT. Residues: CAISGGGTDTQYF.

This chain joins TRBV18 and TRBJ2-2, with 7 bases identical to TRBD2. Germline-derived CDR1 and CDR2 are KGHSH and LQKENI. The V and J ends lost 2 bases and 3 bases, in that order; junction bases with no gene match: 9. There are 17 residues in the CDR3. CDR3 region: CASSPTLAESYTGELFF. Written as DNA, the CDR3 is TGTGCCAGCTCACCAACCCTAGCGGAATCCTACACCGGGGAGCTGTTTTTT. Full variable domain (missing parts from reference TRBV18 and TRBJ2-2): NAGVMQNPRHLVRRRGQEARLRCSPMKGHSHVYWYRQLPEEGLKFMVYLQKENIIDESGMPKERFSAEFPKEGPSILRIQQVVRGDSAAYFCASSPTLAESYTGELFFGEGSRLTVL.

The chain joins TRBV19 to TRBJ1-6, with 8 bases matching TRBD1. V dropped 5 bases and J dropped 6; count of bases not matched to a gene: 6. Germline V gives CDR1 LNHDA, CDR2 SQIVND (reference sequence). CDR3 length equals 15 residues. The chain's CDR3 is CASSSWTGSNSPLHF. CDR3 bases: TGTGCCAGTAGTTCCTGGACAGGGAGTAATTCACCCCTCCACTTT.

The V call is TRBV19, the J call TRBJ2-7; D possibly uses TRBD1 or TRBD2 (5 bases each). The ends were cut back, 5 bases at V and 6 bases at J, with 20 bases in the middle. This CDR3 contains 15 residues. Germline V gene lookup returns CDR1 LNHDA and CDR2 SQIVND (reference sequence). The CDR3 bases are TGTGCCAGTAGTCCCTTTTCGGGGCGAAGGGGCGAGCAGTACTTC. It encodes CASSPFSGRRGEQYF.

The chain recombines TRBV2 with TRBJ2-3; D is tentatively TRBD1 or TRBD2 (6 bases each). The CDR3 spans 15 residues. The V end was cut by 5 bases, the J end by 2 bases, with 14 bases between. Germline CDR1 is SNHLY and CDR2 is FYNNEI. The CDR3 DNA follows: TGTGCCAGCAGTAAACAGGGAGGTCCCACAGATACGCAGTATTTT. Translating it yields CASSKQGGPTDTQYF.

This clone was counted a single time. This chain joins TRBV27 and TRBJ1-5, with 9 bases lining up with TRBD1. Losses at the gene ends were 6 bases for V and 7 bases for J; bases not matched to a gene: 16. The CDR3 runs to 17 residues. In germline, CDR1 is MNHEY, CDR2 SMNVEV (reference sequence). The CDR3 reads CASRPHPDRGYRQPQHF. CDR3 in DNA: TGTGCCAGCAGACCCCACCCTGACAGGGGGTACCGACAGCCCCAGCATTTT.

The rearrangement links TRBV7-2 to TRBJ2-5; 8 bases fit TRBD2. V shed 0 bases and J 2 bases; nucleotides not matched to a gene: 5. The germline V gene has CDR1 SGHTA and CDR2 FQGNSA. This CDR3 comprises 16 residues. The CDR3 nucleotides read TGTGCCAGCAGCTTAGCAGTTGGCGGGGGGCAAGAGACCCAGTACTTC. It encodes CASSLAVGGGQETQYF.

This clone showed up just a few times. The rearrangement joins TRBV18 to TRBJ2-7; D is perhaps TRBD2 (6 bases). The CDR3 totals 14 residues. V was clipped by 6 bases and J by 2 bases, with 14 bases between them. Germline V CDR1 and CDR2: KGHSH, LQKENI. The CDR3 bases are TGTGCCAGCTCTTCAGGAGGGATTCCCTACGAGCAGTACTTC. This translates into CASSSGGIPYEQYF.

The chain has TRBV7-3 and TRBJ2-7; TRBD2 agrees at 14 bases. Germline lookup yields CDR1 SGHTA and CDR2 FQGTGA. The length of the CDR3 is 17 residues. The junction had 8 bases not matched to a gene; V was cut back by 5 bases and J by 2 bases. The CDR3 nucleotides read TGTGCCAGCAGCCCCGGGACTAGCGGGAGAGGGCCCTACGAGCAGTACTTC. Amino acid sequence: CASSPGTSGRGPYEQYF.

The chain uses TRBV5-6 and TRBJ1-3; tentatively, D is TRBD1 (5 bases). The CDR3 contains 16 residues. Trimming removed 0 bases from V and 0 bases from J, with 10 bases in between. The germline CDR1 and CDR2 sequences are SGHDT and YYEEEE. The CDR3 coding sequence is TGTGCCAGCAGCTTGGTCCGGGGCTACTCTGGAAACACCATATATTTT. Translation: CASSLVRGYSGNTIYF. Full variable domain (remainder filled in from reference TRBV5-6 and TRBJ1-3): DAGVTQSPTHLIKTRGQQVTLRCSPKSGHDTVSWYQQALGQGPQFIFQYYEEEERQRGNFPDRFSGHQFPNYSSELNVNALLLGDSALYLCASSLVRGYSGNTIYFGEGSWLTVV.

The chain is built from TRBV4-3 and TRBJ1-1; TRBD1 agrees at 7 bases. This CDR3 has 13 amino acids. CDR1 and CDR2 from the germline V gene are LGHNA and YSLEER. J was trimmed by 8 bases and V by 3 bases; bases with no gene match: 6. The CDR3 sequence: CASSQDRRREAFF. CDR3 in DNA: TGCGCCAGCAGCCAGGACAGGAGGCGGGAAGCTTTCTTT.

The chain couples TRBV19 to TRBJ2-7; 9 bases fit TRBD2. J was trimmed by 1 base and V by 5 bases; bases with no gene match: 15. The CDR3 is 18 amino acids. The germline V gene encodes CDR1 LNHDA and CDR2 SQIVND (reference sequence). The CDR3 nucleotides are TGTGCCAGTAGTTCCAGCGGGAGGATGGGATTCGGTTCCTACGAGCAGTACTTC. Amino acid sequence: CASSSSGRMGFGSYEQYF. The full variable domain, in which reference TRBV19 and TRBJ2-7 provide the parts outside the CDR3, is DGGITQSPKYLFRKEGQNVTLSCEQNLNHDAMYWYRQDPGQGLRLIYYSQIVNDFQKGDIAEGYSVSREKKESFPLTVTSAQKNPTAFYLCASSSSGRMGFGSYEQYFGPGTRLTVT.